Listed here are 13 T cell receptor beta chains from one sample, sequenced in a study of molecular identifiers for immune sequencing clone quantification. MiXCR, run by TCRdb on the PCR reads, gives a single entry per CDR3 protein. The sample has about 10,000 distinct CDR3 sequences; 15% to 20% are singletons. Sequencing was done on a sample of naive CD8+ T cells from blood, with Jurkat cell RNA spiked in. The subset denotes: FACS-sorted CD8+CD4-CCR7+CD45RA+ naive T cells. Every receptor here comes from a human donor in good health. Some libraries in this study had Jurkat cell RNA spiked in.

This clonotype appeared many times. The gene calls are TRBV7-8 and TRBJ2-3; D unclear. Germline loops: CDR1 SGHVS, CDR2 FQNEAQ. V gave up 1 base and J gave up 3 bases, with 14 bases separating them. The CDR3 contains 16 residues. As DNA, the CDR3 is TGTGCCAGCAGCTTAGTTGCTTTTAAAACTACAGATACGCAGTATTTT. Amino acid sequence: CASSLVAFKTTDTQYF.

The chain links TRBV4-1 to TRBJ2-1, with 11 positions matching TRBD1. V dropped 4 bases and J dropped 15; count of bases not matched to a gene: 8. Germline lookup yields CDR1 MGHRA and CDR2 YSYEKL. There are 13 residues in the CDR3. The CDR3 nucleotides read TGCGCCAGCAGCCTGGGACAGGGGGACCCGGGGTTCTTC. Translated: CASSLGQGDPGFF.

In its sample, this clonotype is medium-sized (0.01 to 0.1%). This sequence joins TRBV6-2 or TRBV6-3 and TRBJ2-4, with D hard to call. V was pared by 6 bases and J by 5 bases, with 14 bases between. The V gene's germline CDR1 is MNHEY and CDR2 SVGEGT. The CDR3 sequence is 14 residues long. The DNA for the CDR3 is TGTGCCAGCAGAATAGTAGGCGCCCAAAACATTCAGTACTTC. This translates into CASRIVGAQNIQYF.

Concerning this clonotype: One base away lies a much larger clone, so this may be a sequencing read error. The CDR3 region is CSVVWTGLNGKLFF. The CDR3 DNA follows: TGCAGCGTTGTATGGACAGGCCTTAATGGAAAACTGTTTTTT. This chain connects TRBV29-1 to TRBJ1-4, with 7 bases aligning to TRBD1. This CDR3 is 14 amino acids long. CDR1 is SQVTM, CDR2 ANQGSEA, per germline.

The V call is TRBV7-9, the J call TRBJ1-2; D is unresolved. Looked up from germline, CDR1 is SEHNR and CDR2 is FQNEAQ (reference sequence). This CDR3 is 15 amino acids long. Trimming left V 2 bases short and J 1 base short, with 11 bases between. The CDR3 bases are TGTGCCAGCAGCTTAAGTCAGTTTATTAACTATGGCTACACCTTC. Amino acid sequence: CASSLSQFINYGYTF.

The chain joins TRBV28 to TRBJ1-5; the D gene is possibly TRBD1 (5 bases). The V end lost 0 bases, the J end lost 6 bases, and 9 bases lay between the germline ends. CDR3 length equals 14 residues. The germline V gene has CDR1 MDHEN and CDR2 SYDVKM. CDR3 DNA sequence: TGTGCCAGCAGTTTATGGGGGGTAGGTCAGCCCCAGCATTTT. This codes for CASSLWGVGQPQHF.

About this clonotype itself: This may arise from a read error, as a much more abundant clone is one base away. V is TRBV4-3 and J is TRBJ1-1, with a weak D call TRBD1 (5 bases). The germline V gene encodes CDR1 LGHNA and CDR2 YSLEER. This CDR3 has 13 amino acids. Trimming stripped 5 bases from V and 2 bases from J, with 9 bases between. The CDR3 loop is CASSDGANTEAFF. In nucleotides, the CDR3 is TGCGCCAGCAGCGACGGGGCTAACACTGAAGCTTTCTTT.

By frequency in the sample, this clonotype is medium-sized (0.01 to 0.1%). The chain joins TRBV29-1 to TRBJ1-2; D uncertain. The V gene lost 0 bases and the J gene lost 2 bases, with 10 bases spanning the gap. This CDR3 has 14 amino acids. The germline V gene encodes CDR1 SQVTM and CDR2 ANQGSEA. CDR3 sequence reads: CSVEEGGPNYGYTF. Here the CDR3 DNA reads TGCAGCGTTGAAGAAGGAGGGCCGAACTATGGCTACACCTTC. Together with reference TRBV29-1 and TRBJ1-2, the CDR3 gives the full variable domain: SAVISQKPSRDICQRGTSLTIQCQVDSQVTMMFWYRQQPGQSLTLIATANQGSEATYESGFVIDKFPISRPNLTFSTLTVSNMSPEDSSIYLCSVEEGGPNYGYTFGSGTRLTVV.

By share, this clonotype ranks as medium-sized. This rearrangement joins TRBV7-2 to TRBJ1-1, with D unresolved. The CDR3 covers 10 residues. The germline V gene encodes CDR1 SGHTA and CDR2 FQGNSA. V lost 7 bases to trimming and J lost 3 bases, with 3 bases between them. CDR3 region: CASTYTEAFF. CDR3 sequence (DNA): TGTGCCAGCACCTACACTGAAGCTTTCTTT. Complete variable domain (other parts from reference TRBV7-2 and TRBJ1-1): GAGVSQSPSNKVTEKGKDVELRCDPISGHTALYWYRQSLGQGLEFLIYFQGNSAPDKSGLPSDRFSAERTGGSVSTLTIQRTQQEDSAVYLCASTYTEAFFGQGTRLTVV.

This clonotype was counted only a few times. A much larger clone lies one base from this, so it may be a read error. Because it lacks the conserved phenylalanine or tryptophan at the end, this CDR3 is likely a read error. The rearrangement joins TRBV6-5 to TRBJ1-4; D uncertain. The CDR3 covers 16 residues. Germline CDR1 is MNHEY and CDR2 is SVGAGI. V lost 6 bases, J lost 2 bases, and 16 bases lay in between. The CDR3 is CASRSRFKVTNEKLFS. The CDR3 nucleotides are TGTGCCAGCAGAAGCCGATTCAAGGTTACTAATGAAAAACTGTTTTCT.

This clonotype is deemed medium-sized (0.01 to 0.1%). The rearrangement uses TRBV21-1 and TRBJ1-5; the D call in the table, TRBD1, was not verified against the DNA. TRBV21-1 is labeled a pseudogene. This CDR3 contains 20 residues. CDR3 residues: CASSKGHTDRQTLQDQPQHF. CDR3 DNA: TGTGCCAGCAGCAAAGGGCACACGGACCGACAAACCTTACAGGATCAGCCCCAGCATTTT.

The chain combines TRBV29-1 with TRBJ2-7; TRBD2 agrees at 14 bases. CDR3 size: 14 residues. CDR1 is SQVTM and CDR2 is ANQGSEA in the germline V gene. Trimming at V came to 4 bases and at J to 3 bases, leaving 2 bases not matched to a gene. CDR3 sequence reads: CSVAGLAGVYEQYF. The CDR3 bases are TGCAGCGTTGCGGGACTAGCGGGAGTCTACGAGCAGTACTTC.

In the case of this clonotype: This may be a read error, as it is one base from a much larger clone. The chain links TRBV29-1 to TRBJ2-1; D possibly corresponds to TRBD2 (6 bases). This CDR3 region has 14 residues. V was clipped by 1 base and J by 9 bases, with 16 bases between them. From germline, CDR1 is SQVTM and CDR2 ANQGSEA. CDR3 nucleotides: TGCAGCGTTGAAGGATGGGAAACTAGCAGTGAGCAGTTCTTC. Its translation: CSVEGWETSSEQFF.